This entry lists 15 T cell receptor beta chains sequenced from one sample in a study of T-cell memory formation after mild COVID-19. TCRdb called the 5' RACE reads again in MiXCR, with one record for every CDR3 protein. Among 350,000 to 450,000 distinct CDR3 sequences, around an eighth were seen once, and the ten largest hold about 22%. The sample taken for sequencing was PBMCs or a T cell subset sorted from them (not recorded which). All receptors derive from a man younger than 35 who had mild COVID-19 (a few samples of this study predate the infection). Cell type and time point are not known.

In this sample, this clonotype turned up many times. The chain is built from TRBV2 and TRBJ2-1, with D uncertain. Germline V gene sequence: CDR1 SNHLY, CDR2 FYNNEI. Trimming took 3 bases from V and 5 from J, leaving 8 bases between them. This CDR3 spans 13 amino acids. The CDR3 DNA is TGTGCCAGCAGTGATCGTGGTCACAATGAGCAGTTCTTC. Encoded protein: CASSDRGHNEQFF.

The rearrangement links TRBV10-1 to TRBJ2-2; 10 bases fit TRBD1. CDR1 is WNHNN, CDR2 SYGVQD, per germline (reference sequence). V lost 6 bases, J lost 6 bases, and 7 bases stayed unmatched. The CDR3 sequence is 15 residues long. The chain's CDR3 is CASSGGQGFAGELFF. DNA of the CDR3: TGCGCCAGCAGCGGGGGACAGGGGTTCGCCGGGGAGCTGTTTTTT.

This clonotype turned up a few times. J is TRBJ2-7 and V is TRBV12-3 or TRBV12-4; possibly TRBD1 or TRBD2 for D (5 bases each). The CDR3 runs to 13 residues. V gave up 2 bases and J gave up 5 bases, with 10 bases separating them. CDR3 residues: CASSLTGTHEQYV. CDR3 nucleotide sequence: TGTGCCAGCAGTTTAACGGGGACCCACGAGCAGTACGTC.

The V gene is TRBV12-3 or TRBV12-4, the J gene TRBJ2-7, with 9 bases matching TRBD1. CDR3 length: 13 residues. V lost 8 bases to trimming and J lost 4 bases; unmatched junction nucleotides: 6. The CDR3 here is CASLPGQGYEQYF. The CDR3 coding sequence is TGTGCCAGCCTGCCGGGACAGGGTTACGAGCAGTACTTC.

The chain links TRBV4-1 to TRBJ1-1; weak D call: TRBD1 (5 bases). This CDR3 contains 13 residues. Per germline, CDR1 MGHRA and CDR2 YSYEKL. V gave up 5 bases and J gave up 5 bases, with 12 bases separating them. The CDR3 spells CASSKRGGTEAFF. In DNA form, the CDR3 reads TGCGCCAGCAGCAAGAGGGGTGGGACTGAAGCTTTCTTT.

This clonotype has a handful of counts. The rearrangement uses TRBV5-1 and TRBJ2-3, with 7 bases matching TRBD2. CDR1 and CDR2 from the germline V gene are SGHRS and YFSETQ. With V trimmed by 0 bases and J by 5 bases, 6 bases remained unmatched. The CDR3 extends over 15 amino acids. The CDR3 region is CASSLEGRGGDTQYF. CDR3 in DNA: TGCGCCAGCAGCTTGGAGGGGAGGGGTGGAGATACGCAGTATTTT.

V usage is TRBV3-1 and J usage is TRBJ2-5, with no clear D. The germline V and J ends were trimmed by 5 bases and 1 base, with 11 bases remaining between them. Germline CDR1 is LGHDT and CDR2 is YNNKEL (reference sequence). This CDR3 is 14 amino acids long. CDR3 bases: TGTGCCAGCAGCTGGTGGCAGCTCCAAGAGACCCAGTACTTC. This codes for CASSWWQLQETQYF.

Here the CDR3 DNA reads TGTGCCAGCAGCGTAGGTTCGGGGGGTGAAGCTTTCTTT. It specifies CASSVGSGGEAFF. V and J are TRBV9 and TRBJ1-1; weak D call: TRBD1 (5 bases). Trimming took 0 bases from V and 7 from J, leaving 10 bases between them. The CDR3 extends over 13 amino acids. Germline-derived CDR1 and CDR2 are SGDLS and YYNGEE.

The sample holds a few counts of this clonotype. This chain joins TRBV7-2 and TRBJ1-1; D call uncertain. The CDR3 extends over 13 amino acids. V was shortened by 3 bases and J by 3 bases, with 8 bases between the two germline ends. Germline V gene data show CDR1 as SGHTA and CDR2 as FQGNSA. CDR3 DNA: TGTGCCAGCAGCTTGGTGGTCGACACTGAAGCTTTCTTT. Its translation: CASSLVVDTEAFF.

This clonotype has a handful of counts. The chain couples TRBV4-1 to TRBJ2-3; a weak D match, TRBD2 (5 bases). Germline V gene sequence: CDR1 MGHRA, CDR2 YSYEKL. The V end lost 1 base, the J end lost 6 bases, and 11 bases lay between the germline ends. The CDR3 spans 14 residues. The CDR3 sequence is CASSQGEGWDTQYF. CDR3 coding DNA: TGCGCCAGCAGCCAAGGCGAGGGTTGGGATACGCAGTATTTT.

This chain uses TRBV7-6 with TRBJ2-1; D is unresolved. V lost 1 base to trimming and J lost 4 bases, with 14 bases between them. The CDR3 has 16 residues. Germline V gene sequence: CDR1 SGHVS, CDR2 FNYEAQ. In nucleotides, the CDR3 is TGTGCCAGCAGCTTAGAAGGGTCCCGGCTGTACAATGAGCAGTTCTTC. Protein sequence: CASSLEGSRLYNEQFF.

Many counts were recorded for this clonotype. The chain uses TRBV5-1 and TRBJ2-3; 7 positions match TRBD1. The J segment lost 3 bases and the V segment lost 1 base, leaving 8 bases of the junction unmatched. This CDR3 spans 16 amino acids. CDR1 SGHRS and CDR2 YFSETQ come from the germline V gene. CDR3 region: CASSLYDRAETDTQYF. CDR3 bases: TGCGCCAGCAGCTTGTACGACAGGGCTGAAACAGATACGCAGTATTTT.

This clonotype was found a few times. The chain has TRBV4-3 and TRBJ2-3, with 10 bases identical to TRBD1. The germline V gene has CDR1 LGHNA and CDR2 YSLEER. CDR3 length: 15 amino acids. The J segment lost 5 bases and the V segment lost 4 bases, leaving 6 bases of the junction unmatched. The CDR3 here is CASSPRGQGIDTQYF. The CDR3 DNA reads TGCGCCAGCAGCCCCCGGGGACAGGGGATAGATACGCAGTATTTT.

This clonotype was seen more than once but under ten times. The chain is built from TRBV27 and TRBJ2-5; 8 bases agree with TRBD2. The CDR3 is made up of 15 amino acids. V was clipped by 4 bases and J by 1 base; unmatched bases: 5. CDR1 is MNHEY, CDR2 SMNVEV, per germline (reference sequence). This CDR3 is CASSSRLASQETQYF. As DNA, the CDR3 is TGTGCCAGCAGTTCAAGACTAGCGAGCCAAGAGACCCAGTACTTC.

The V and J genes are TRBV6-1 and TRBJ2-2; D gene unclear. CDR3 length: 14 amino acids. Looked up from germline, CDR1 is MNHNS and CDR2 is SASEGT. The V end was cut by 7 bases, the J end by 8 bases, with 17 bases between. As DNA, the CDR3 is TGTGCCAGCATGTTAGGACCTGCTGAAGGGGAGCTGTTTTTT. This sequence encodes CASMLGPAEGELFF.